One and the same sample provided the 31 T cell receptor beta chains below, sequenced in a study of T cells in narcolepsy. The data were produced by immunoSEQ multiplex PCR, yet TCRdb's version contains in-frame clones alone and is incomplete. Of about 40,000 clones detected, 70% to 90% appear once; the ten largest clones hold roughly 1.2%. Sequencing was performed on CD45RA- memory CD4+ T cells from PBMCs. These receptors originate from a human donor with narcolepsy.

J is TRBJ1-1 and V is TRBV4-1, with TRBD1 matching 9 bases. The V segment lost 3 bases and the J segment 4 bases; nucleotides outside the gene matches: 12. Germline CDR1 reads MGHRA; CDR2 reads YSYEKL. The CDR3 consists of 17 residues. The CDR3 region is CASSQAPGTGSFTEAFF. CDR3 in DNA: TGCGCCAGCAGCCAGGCCCCCGGGACAGGGTCTTTCACTGAAGCTTTCTTT.

The chain carries TRBV4-3 and TRBJ2-5, with TRBD1 matching 10 bases. Trimming at V came to 4 bases and at J to 4 bases, leaving 0 bases not matched to a gene. Germline loops: CDR1 LGHNA, CDR2 YSLEER. This CDR3 has 13 residues. CDR3 DNA sequence: TGCGCCAGCAGCCGGACAGGGGGAGAGACCCAGTACTTC. As protein: CASSRTGGETQYF.

The chain uses TRBV7-2 and TRBJ1-2; D is uncertain. CDR1 is SGHTA and CDR2 is FQGNSA in the germline V gene. V lost 5 bases and J lost 0, with 13 bases in between. The CDR3 is 15 amino acids. The CDR3 region has the DNA TGTGCCAGCAGCATCTCCTGGGCGGCTAACTATGGCTACACCTTC. Protein product: CASSISWAANYGYTF.

The gene calls are TRBV6-1 and TRBJ2-7, with 8 bases fitting TRBD1. In germline, CDR1 is MNHNS, CDR2 SASEGT. V shed 10 bases and J 1 base; nucleotides not matched to a gene: 6. This CDR3 has 13 residues. In nucleotides, the CDR3 is TGTGCCACACTTAACAGGGGGTCCTACGAGCAGTACTTC. Its protein product is CATLNRGSYEQYF.

V is TRBV5-1 and J is TRBJ2-5; the D is unclear. The V end was cut by 0 bases, the J end by 3 bases, with 6 bases between. This CDR3 has 13 amino acids. Germline V gene sequence: CDR1 SGHRS, CDR2 YFSETQ. CDR3 nucleotide sequence: TGCGCCAGCAGCTTGGGTGGGGAAGAGACCCAGTACTTC. It specifies CASSLGGEETQYF.

By share, this clone ranks as medium-sized (0.01 to 0.1%). The same CDR3 also results from other DNA sequences found in this sample. The chain couples TRBV4-3 to TRBJ1-3; the D gene is possibly TRBD1 (6 bases). The V gene's germline CDR1 is LGHNA and CDR2 YSLEER. This CDR3 has 15 amino acids. Between the trimmed V and J ends, which lost 1 base and 3 bases, there was a span of 10 bases. The CDR3 loop is CASSQAGAGGNTIYF. CDR3 nucleotides: TGCGCCAGCAGCCAAGCGGGGGCGGGTGGAAACACCATATATTTT.

Worth noting for this clone: One end of the junction varies from germline; a read error may be responsible. The genes are TRBV10-3 and TRBJ2-3; D remains unclear. CDR3 size: 14 residues. Germline loops: CDR1 ENHRY, CDR2 SYGVKD. The CDR3 sequence is CAISVGVSTDAQYF. CDR3 nucleotides: TGTGCCATCAGTGTAGGTGTCAGCACAGATGCGCAGTATTTT.

The V and J genes are TRBV19 and TRBJ1-5, with 11 positions matching TRBD1. V trimming: 5 bases; J trimming: 10 bases; junction bases outside the gene matches: 7. This CDR3 is built from 14 residues. Per germline, CDR1 LNHDA and CDR2 SQIVND (reference sequence). CDR3 protein: CASSVRDRGYPQHF. Here the CDR3 DNA reads TGTGCCAGTAGTGTCCGGGACAGGGGGTATCCCCAGCATTTT.

This clone was detected only once. This chain joins TRBV11-1 and TRBJ2-3; D remains ambiguous. V was trimmed by 5 bases and J by 0 bases, leaving 6 bases between them. The CDR3 covers 13 residues. Per the germline V gene, CDR1 is SGHAT and CDR2 is FQDESV (reference sequence). The CDR3 DNA reads TGTGCCAGCAGCCCCCTAAGCACAGATACGCAGTATTTT. As protein: CASSPLSTDTQYF.

The V call is TRBV2, the J call TRBJ2-5; tentative D call: TRBD2 (5 bases). V was pared by 5 bases and J by 4 bases, with 23 bases between. The CDR3 totals 17 residues. Germline CDR1 and CDR2: SNHLY and FYNNEI. CDR3 sequence: CASSRLRGILAGETQYF. In DNA form, the CDR3 reads TGTGCCAGCAGTAGGCTGAGAGGAATCCTCGCGGGAGAGACCCAGTACTTC.

The CDR3 is CASSQGAGRGKSNEKLFF. CDR3 sequence (DNA): TGCGCCAGCAGCCAAGGGGCGGGTAGGGGCAAGTCTAATGAAAAACTGTTTTTT. The rearrangement uses TRBV4-1 and TRBJ1-4, with D possibly matching TRBD1 (5 bases). Trimming removed 1 base from V and 3 bases from J, with 18 bases in between. The CDR3 runs 18 residues. The germline gives CDR1 MGHRA, CDR2 YSYEKL.

This chain connects TRBV16 to TRBJ2-1; 7 nucleotides align to TRBD1. CDR1 is KGHSY and CDR2 is FQNENV in the germline V gene. This CDR3 is built from 16 residues. The J segment lost 3 bases and the V segment lost 4 bases, leaving 9 bases of the junction unmatched. The CDR3 region is CASSPRTGTLYNEQFF. The DNA for the CDR3 is TGTGCCAGCAGCCCGCGGACAGGCACCCTCTACAATGAGCAGTTCTTC.

This chain connects TRBV19 to TRBJ1-2; tentative D call: TRBD1 (6 bases). Germline V gene data show CDR1 as LNHDA and CDR2 as SQIVND (reference sequence). V lost 0 bases to trimming and J lost 0 bases, with 20 bases between them. This CDR3 contains 19 residues. CDR3 residues: CASSIDPWRQGIANYGYTF. The CDR3 nucleotides are TGTGCCAGTAGTATAGACCCCTGGAGGCAGGGGATCGCTAACTATGGCTACACCTTC.

The chain links TRBV28 to TRBJ1-2; maybe TRBD1 (5 bases). Germline CDR1 is MDHEN and CDR2 is SYDVKM. V lost 3 bases and J 8 bases, leaving 7 bases between the germline ends. The CDR3 extends over 11 amino acids. The CDR3 spells CASSFGQGYTF. CDR3 DNA: TGTGCCAGCAGTTTCGGACAAGGCTACACCTTC.

V and J are TRBV19 and TRBJ1-1, with 8 nucleotides matching TRBD1. Germline CDR1 and CDR2: LNHDA and SQIVND (reference sequence). The J segment lost 5 bases and the V segment lost 2 bases, leaving 10 bases of the junction unmatched. CDR3 length equals 16 residues. The CDR3 loop is CASSISAGGGTTEAFF. The DNA for the CDR3 is TGTGCCAGTAGTATATCGGCAGGGGGCGGTACGACTGAAGCTTTCTTT.

This clone was counted only a few times. The chain couples TRBV6-1 to TRBJ1-1; 12 bases map to TRBD1. V was pared by 8 bases and J by 11 bases, with 12 bases of the junction left unmatched. CDR3 length: 14 amino acids. The germline V gene encodes CDR1 MNHNS and CDR2 SASEGT. The CDR3 protein is CASRGEGTGGAAFF. In DNA form, the CDR3 reads TGTGCCAGCCGGGGGGAGGGGACAGGGGGCGCGGCTTTCTTT.

V and J are TRBV2 and TRBJ2-2; 8 bases agree with TRBD1. In germline, CDR1 is SNHLY, CDR2 FYNNEI. CDR3 length: 15 residues. Unmatched junction bases numbered 7, after V lost 6 bases and J lost 4 bases. The DNA for the CDR3 is TGTGCCAGCAGCCCTGGACAGGGTGCCACCGGGGAGCTGTTTTTT. It is translated as CASSPGQGATGELFF.

The chain is built from TRBV4-1 and TRBJ2-3; D uncertain. With 4 bases removed from V and 2 bases from J, the gap between germline ends came to 16 bases. Germline loops: CDR1 MGHRA, CDR2 YSYEKL. The CDR3 spans 16 residues. The CDR3 region has the DNA TGCGCCAGCAGCCGAGACACGAGTCCAATCACAGATACGCAGTATTTT. Amino acids: CASSRDTSPITDTQYF.

This chain links TRBV6-5 with TRBJ2-7, with D tentatively TRBD1 (6 bases). The CDR3 covers 14 residues. V was trimmed by 2 bases and J by 3 bases, leaving 11 bases between them. Looked up from germline, CDR1 is MNHEY and CDR2 is SVGAGI. The chain's CDR3 is CASSYQGKGYEQYF. For the CDR3, the DNA is TGTGCCAGCAGTTACCAGGGGAAAGGCTACGAGCAGTACTTC.

The V call is TRBV14, the J call TRBJ2-3, with TRBD2 identical over 11 bases. The CDR3 contains 16 residues. CDR1 and CDR2 from the germline V gene are SGHDN and FVKESK. J was trimmed by 4 bases and V by 4 bases; bases with no gene match: 7. The CDR3 DNA sequence: TGTGCCAGCAGCCGACTACTAGCGGGAGACCCAGATACGCAGTATTTT. Protein: CASSRLLAGDPDTQYF.

V usage is TRBV21-1 and J usage is TRBJ2-7. TRBV21-1 is a known pseudogene. The CDR3 covers 19 residues. The CDR3 sequence: CASSPLEAGSPQIFSKQYF. CDR3 in DNA: TGTGCCAGCAGCCCCCTTGAAGCAGGGAGCCCCCAGATCTTCTCTAAGCAGTACTTC.

J is TRBJ2-2 and V is TRBV7-3; perhaps TRBD2 as D (5 bases). The V end was cut by 0 bases, the J end by 2 bases, with 10 bases between. The germline V gene encodes CDR1 SGHTA and CDR2 FQGTGA. This CDR3 comprises 16 residues. CDR3: CASSLTFGINTGELFF. The CDR3 DNA reads as TGTGCCAGCAGCTTAACATTCGGGATCAACACCGGGGAGCTGTTTTTT.

The genes are TRBV6-1 and TRBJ1-2; D may be TRBD1 (5 bases). The CDR3 runs 15 residues. Trimming pared 4 bases from V and 12 bases from J, leaving 24 bases between. Germline CDR1 and CDR2: MNHNS and SASEGT. CDR3 nucleotides: TGTGCCAGCAGTGTAGCGGCTGGGGGTATAGGTCAGGACACCTTC. This translates into CASSVAAGGIGQDTF.

This sequence joins TRBV7-2 and TRBJ2-7, with D hard to call. Germline CDR1 is SGHTA and CDR2 is FQGNSA. V lost 5 bases, J lost 7 bases, and 15 bases lay in between. The length of the CDR3 is 13 residues. Written as DNA, the CDR3 is TGTGCCAGCAGCCAGAACTGGGAACGGGAGCAGTACTTC. The encoded protein is CASSQNWEREQYF.

The table lists this clone with a few counts. This chain connects TRBV7-9 to TRBJ1-4; maybe TRBD1 (5 bases). The CDR3 contains 15 residues. Between the trimmed V and J ends, which lost 5 bases and 5 bases, there was a span of 15 bases. In germline, CDR1 is SEHNR, CDR2 FQNEAQ (reference sequence). The CDR3 bases are TGTGCCAGCAGCCTAACGTTCCGGGGGAATGAAAAACTGTTTTTT. The encoded protein is CASSLTFRGNEKLFF.

The chain employs TRBV2 and TRBJ1-2; a possible D gene is TRBD1 (6 bases). The CDR3 totals 14 residues. V was pared by 11 bases and J by 4 bases, with 20 bases between. CDR1 is SNHLY, CDR2 FYNNEI, per germline. CDR3 residues: CAFTTGRLAYGYTF. DNA of the CDR3: TGTGCCTTCACCACAGGGAGGCTCGCCTATGGCTACACCTTC. The whole variable domain, filled in from reference TRBV2 and TRBJ1-2, reads EPEVTQTPSHQVTQMGQEVILRCVPISNHLYFYWYRQILGQKVEFLVSFYNNEISEKSEIFDDQFSVERPDGSNFTLKIRSTKLEDSAMYFCAFTTGRLAYGYTFGSGTRLTVV.

The CDR3 reads CASSLALTNEKLFF. DNA of the CDR3: TGTGCCAGCAGCTTAGCGTTAACTAATGAAAAACTGTTTTTT. The V call is TRBV11-2, the J call TRBJ1-4; D remains ambiguous. The germline CDR1 and CDR2 sequences are SGHAT and FQNNGV. V was trimmed by 1 base and J by 1 base, leaving 4 bases between them. The CDR3 has 14 residues.

The chain employs TRBV25-1 and TRBJ2-2; D is unresolved. Germline values: CDR1 MGHDK, CDR2 SYGVNS. V lost 3 bases and J lost 6, with 5 bases in between. CDR3 length: 12 amino acids. For the CDR3, the DNA is TGTGCCAGCAGTGATTTGTCCGGGGAGCTGTTTTTT. This translates into CASSDLSGELFF.

The sample holds one count of this clone. The chain employs TRBV4-2 and TRBJ1-1, with D possibly TRBD1 on 5 matching bases. V dropped 2 bases and J dropped 0 bases, with 10 bases sitting between them. CDR1 is LGHNA, CDR2 YNFKEQ, per germline. CDR3 length: 15 amino acids. CDR3 loop: CASSQTGFMNTEAFF. CDR3 nucleotide sequence: TGTGCCAGCAGCCAAACAGGATTCATGAACACTGAAGCTTTCTTT.

This sequence joins TRBV2 and TRBJ2-5; 11 positions agree with TRBD2. The CDR3 contains 17 residues. Germline assignment: CDR1 SNHLY and CDR2 FYNNEI. The V and J ends lost 6 bases and 2 bases, in that order; junction bases with no gene match: 11. DNA of the CDR3: TGTGCCAGCAGGGGTGCTAGCGGGGGGCCGGAACAAGAGACCCAGTACTTC. This encodes CASRGASGGPEQETQYF.

This sequence joins TRBV7-3 and TRBJ2-2, with D perhaps TRBD1 or TRBD2 (5 bases each). Germline CDR1 is SGHTA and CDR2 is FQGTGA. The CDR3 has 16 residues. Deletions cut 2 bases from V and 9 bases from J, with 19 bases between. CDR3 region: CASSLVGGPRARELFF. The CDR3 region has the DNA TGTGCCAGCAGCTTAGTTGGGGGACCCCGGGCCAGGGAGCTGTTTTTT. The whole variable domain, remainder taken from reference TRBV7-3 and TRBJ2-2, is GAGVSQTPSNKVTEKGKYVELRCDPISGHTALYWYRQSLGQGPEFLIYFQGTGAADDSGLPNDRFFAVRPEGSVSTLKIQRTERGDSAVYLCASSLVGGPRARELFFGEGSRLTVL.